This paragraph reports one T cell receptor (beta chain). No antigen is known for it. These data belong to a study of sequential checkpoint blockade in melanoma. The wider study: Maintenance nivolumab came after either treatment sequence. About two dozen patients had tumor biopsies before treatment and at week 13.

CDR1 and CDR2 from the germline V gene are MDHEN and SYDVKM. The CDR3 is made up of 16 amino acids. After removal of 7 bases from V and 6 bases from J, the junction contained 16 bases not matched to a gene. General study results and limits: T-cell fraction and clonality followed PD-L1 and CD8+ counts, not mutational load.

This sample's treatment: randomized to nivolumab then ipilimumab (arm A) or the reverse (arm B). Using immunoSEQ multiplex PCR, the repertoire was profiled, and TCRdb retains in-frame clones only, with some absent. This table holds around 35,000 clones, over 30% found once. The sample in question was tumor tissue (inferred from file names), obtained from a patient given nivolumab and ipilimumab in sequence. This sequence originates from a human donor with melanoma. The rearrangement links TRBV28 to TRBJ2-3; 7 nucleotides agree with TRBD2. CDR3 DNA: TGTGCCAGCATTCCCTCTGGGGGGGGGACGCGGGATACGCAGTATTTT. The encoded protein is CASIPSGGGTRDTQYF.